Described below is a single T cell receptor (beta chain) sequence and its context. The data were obtained in a study of blood T cell repertoires in COVID-19. The assay was immunoSEQ multiplex PCR, and TCRdb's table has in-frame clones only and misses some. There are about 200,000 clones in the sample; about nine tenths occur only once, and 1.6% lies in the top ten. Germline CDR1 SNHLY, CDR2 FYNNEI. The length of the CDR3 is 15 residues. V shed 6 bases and J 4 bases; nucleotides not matched to a gene: 5. Sequencing was performed on peripheral blood. This chain uses TRBV2 with TRBJ2-2; the match to TRBD1 covers 10 bases. The TCR comes from a man younger than 30 with active or convalescent COVID-19. The CDR3 here is CASRRQGAGTGELFF. The DNA of the CDR3 is TGTGCCAGCAGGCGACAGGGGGCAGGCACCGGGGAGCTGTTTTTT.